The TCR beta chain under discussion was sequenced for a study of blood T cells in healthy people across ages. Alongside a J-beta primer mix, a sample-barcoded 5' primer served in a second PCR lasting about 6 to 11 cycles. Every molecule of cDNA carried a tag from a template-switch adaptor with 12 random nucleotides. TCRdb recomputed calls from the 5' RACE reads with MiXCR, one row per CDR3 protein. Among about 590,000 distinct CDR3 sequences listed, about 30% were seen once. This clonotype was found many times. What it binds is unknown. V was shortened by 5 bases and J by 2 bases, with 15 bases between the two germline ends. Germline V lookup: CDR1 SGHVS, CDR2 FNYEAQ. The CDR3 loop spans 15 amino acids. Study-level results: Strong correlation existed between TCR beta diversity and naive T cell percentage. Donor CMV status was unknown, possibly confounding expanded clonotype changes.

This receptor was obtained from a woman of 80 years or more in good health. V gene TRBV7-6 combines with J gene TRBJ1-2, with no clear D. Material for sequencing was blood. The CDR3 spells CASSATPRVNYGYTF. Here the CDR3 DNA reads TGTGCCAGCAGCGCCACTCCAAGGGTGAACTATGGCTACACCTTC.